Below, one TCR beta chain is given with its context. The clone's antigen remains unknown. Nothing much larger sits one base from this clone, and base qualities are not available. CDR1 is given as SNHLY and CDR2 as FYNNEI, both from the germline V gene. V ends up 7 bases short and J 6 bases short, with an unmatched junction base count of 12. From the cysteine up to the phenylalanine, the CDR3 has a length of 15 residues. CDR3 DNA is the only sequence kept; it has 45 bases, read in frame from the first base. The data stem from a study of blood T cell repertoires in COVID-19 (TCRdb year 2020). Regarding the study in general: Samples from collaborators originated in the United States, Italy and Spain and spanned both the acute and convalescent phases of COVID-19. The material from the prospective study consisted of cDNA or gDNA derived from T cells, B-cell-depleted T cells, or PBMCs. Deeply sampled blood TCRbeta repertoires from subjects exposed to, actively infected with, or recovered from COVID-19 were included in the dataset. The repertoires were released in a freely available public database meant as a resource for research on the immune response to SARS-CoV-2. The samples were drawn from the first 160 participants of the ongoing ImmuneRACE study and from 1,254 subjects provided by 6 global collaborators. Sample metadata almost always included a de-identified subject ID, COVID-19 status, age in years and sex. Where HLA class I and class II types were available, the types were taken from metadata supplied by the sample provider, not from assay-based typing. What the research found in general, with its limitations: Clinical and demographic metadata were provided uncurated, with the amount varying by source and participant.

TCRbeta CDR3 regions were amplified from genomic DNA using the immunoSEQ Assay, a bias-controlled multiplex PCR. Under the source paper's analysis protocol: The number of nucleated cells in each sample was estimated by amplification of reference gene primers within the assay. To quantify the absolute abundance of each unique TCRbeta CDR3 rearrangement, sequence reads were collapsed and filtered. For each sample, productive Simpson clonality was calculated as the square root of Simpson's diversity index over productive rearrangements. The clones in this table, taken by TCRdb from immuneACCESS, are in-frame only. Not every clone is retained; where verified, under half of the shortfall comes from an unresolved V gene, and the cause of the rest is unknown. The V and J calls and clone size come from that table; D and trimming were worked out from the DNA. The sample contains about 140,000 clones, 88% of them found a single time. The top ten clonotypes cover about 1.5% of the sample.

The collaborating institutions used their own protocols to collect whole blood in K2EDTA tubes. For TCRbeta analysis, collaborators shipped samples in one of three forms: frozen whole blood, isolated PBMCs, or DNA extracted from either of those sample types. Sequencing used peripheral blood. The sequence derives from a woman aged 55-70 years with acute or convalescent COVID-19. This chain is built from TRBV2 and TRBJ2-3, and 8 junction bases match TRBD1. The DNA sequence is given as TGTGCCAGCAACCCACGGTCAGGGGGCCACGATACGCAGTATTTT. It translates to CASNPRSGGHDTQYF.